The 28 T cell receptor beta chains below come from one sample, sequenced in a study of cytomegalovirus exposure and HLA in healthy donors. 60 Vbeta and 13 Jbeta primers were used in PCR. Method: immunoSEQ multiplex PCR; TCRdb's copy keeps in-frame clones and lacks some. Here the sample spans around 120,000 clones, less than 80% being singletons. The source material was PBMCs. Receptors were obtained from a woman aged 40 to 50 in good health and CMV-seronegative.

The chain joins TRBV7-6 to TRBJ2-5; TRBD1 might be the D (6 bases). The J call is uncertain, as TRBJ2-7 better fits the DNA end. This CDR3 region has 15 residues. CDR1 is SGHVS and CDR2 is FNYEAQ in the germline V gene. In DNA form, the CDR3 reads TGTGCCAGCAGCTCGACCCCCGGCAGGGGCTACGAGCAGTACTTC. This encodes CASSSTPGRGYEQYF.

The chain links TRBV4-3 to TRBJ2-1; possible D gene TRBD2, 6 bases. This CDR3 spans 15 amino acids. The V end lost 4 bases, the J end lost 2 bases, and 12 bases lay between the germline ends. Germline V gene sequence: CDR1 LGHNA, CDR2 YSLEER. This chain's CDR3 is CASSPLAATYNEQFF. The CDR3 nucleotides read TGCGCCAGCAGCCCCTTAGCGGCCACCTACAATGAGCAGTTCTTC.

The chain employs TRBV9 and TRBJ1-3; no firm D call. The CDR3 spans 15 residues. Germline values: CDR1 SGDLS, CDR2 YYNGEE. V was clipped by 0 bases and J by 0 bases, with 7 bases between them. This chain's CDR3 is CASSVGHTSGNTIYF. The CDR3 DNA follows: TGTGCCAGCAGCGTAGGACACACCTCTGGAAACACCATATATTTT.

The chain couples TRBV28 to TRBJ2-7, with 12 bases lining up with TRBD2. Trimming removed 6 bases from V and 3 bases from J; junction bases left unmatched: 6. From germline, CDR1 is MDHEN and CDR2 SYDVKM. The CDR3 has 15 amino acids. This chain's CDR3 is CASSLWTSGIYEQYF. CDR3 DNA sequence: TGTGCCAGCAGCTTGTGGACTAGCGGGATCTACGAGCAGTACTTC.

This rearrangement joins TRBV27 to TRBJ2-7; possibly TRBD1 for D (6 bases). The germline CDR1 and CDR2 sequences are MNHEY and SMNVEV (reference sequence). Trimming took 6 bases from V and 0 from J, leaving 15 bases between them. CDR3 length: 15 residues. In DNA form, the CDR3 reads TGTGCCAGCAGGCCCTGGACAGACCTCTCCTACGAGCAGTACTTC. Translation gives CASRPWTDLSYEQYF.

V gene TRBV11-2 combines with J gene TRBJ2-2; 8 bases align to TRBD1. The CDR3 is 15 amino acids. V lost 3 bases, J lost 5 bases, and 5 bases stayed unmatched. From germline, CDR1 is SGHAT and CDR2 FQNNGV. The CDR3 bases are TGTGCCAGCAGCTTCCCCACAGGGGGAACCGGGGAGCTGTTTTTT. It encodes CASSFPTGGTGELFF.

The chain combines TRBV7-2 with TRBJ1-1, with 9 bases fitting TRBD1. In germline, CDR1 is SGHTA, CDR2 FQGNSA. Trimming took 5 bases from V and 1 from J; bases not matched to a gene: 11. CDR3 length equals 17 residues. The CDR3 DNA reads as TGTGCCAGCAGCACCTCCCCACAGGGGGCGCGGAACACTGAAGCTTTCTTT. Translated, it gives CASSTSPQGARNTEAFF.

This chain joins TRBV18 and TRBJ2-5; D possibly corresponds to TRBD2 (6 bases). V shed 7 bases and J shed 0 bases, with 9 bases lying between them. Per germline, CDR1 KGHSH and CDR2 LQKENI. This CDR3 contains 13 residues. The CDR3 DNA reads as TGTGCCAGCTGGGGACTGAACCAAGAGACCCAGTACTTC. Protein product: CASWGLNQETQYF.

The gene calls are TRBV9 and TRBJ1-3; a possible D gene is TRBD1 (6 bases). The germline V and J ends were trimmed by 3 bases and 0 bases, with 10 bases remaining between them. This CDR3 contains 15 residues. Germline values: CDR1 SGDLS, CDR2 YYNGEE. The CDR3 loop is CASSGQALSGNTIYF. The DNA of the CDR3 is TGTGCCAGCAGCGGACAGGCGCTCTCTGGAAACACCATATATTTT.

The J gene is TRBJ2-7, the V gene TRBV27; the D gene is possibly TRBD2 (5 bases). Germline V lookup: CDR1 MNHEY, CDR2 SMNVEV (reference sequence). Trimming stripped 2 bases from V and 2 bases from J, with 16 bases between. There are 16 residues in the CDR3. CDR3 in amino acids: CASSLVASLYTYEQYF. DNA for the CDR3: TGTGCCAGCAGTTTAGTGGCTAGCCTATATACCTACGAGCAGTACTTC.

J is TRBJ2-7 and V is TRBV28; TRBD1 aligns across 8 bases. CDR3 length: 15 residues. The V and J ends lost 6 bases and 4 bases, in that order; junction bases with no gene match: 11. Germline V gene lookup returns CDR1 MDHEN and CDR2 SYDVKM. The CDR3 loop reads CASRDPDRVQYEQYF. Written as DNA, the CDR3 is TGTGCCAGCAGGGACCCGGACAGGGTGCAGTACGAGCAGTACTTC. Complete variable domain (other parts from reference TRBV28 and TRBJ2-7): DVKVTQSSRYLVKRTGEKVFLECVQDMDHENMFWYRQDPGLGLRLIYFSYDVKMKEKGDIPEGYSVSREKKERFSLILESASTNQTSMYLCASRDPDRVQYEQYFGPGTRLTVT.

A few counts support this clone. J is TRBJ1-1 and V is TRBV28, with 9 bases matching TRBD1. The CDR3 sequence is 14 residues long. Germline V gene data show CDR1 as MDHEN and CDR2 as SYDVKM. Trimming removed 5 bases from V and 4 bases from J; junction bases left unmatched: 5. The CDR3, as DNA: TGTGCCAGCAGTGTGACAGGGGGAGTCACTGAAGCTTTCTTT. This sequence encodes CASSVTGGVTEAFF.

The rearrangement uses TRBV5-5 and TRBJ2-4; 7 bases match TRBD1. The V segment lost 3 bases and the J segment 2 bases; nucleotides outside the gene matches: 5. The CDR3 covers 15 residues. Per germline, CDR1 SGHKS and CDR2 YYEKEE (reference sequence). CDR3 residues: CASSSTGAPKNIQYF. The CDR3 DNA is TGTGCCAGCAGCTCTACAGGGGCGCCCAAAAACATTCAGTACTTC.

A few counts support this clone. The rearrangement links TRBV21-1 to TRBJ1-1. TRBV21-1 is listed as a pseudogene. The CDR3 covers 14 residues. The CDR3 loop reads CASSSPGCSTEAFF. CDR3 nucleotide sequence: TGTGCCAGCAGCAGCCCGGGATGTTCCACTGAAGCTTTCTTT.

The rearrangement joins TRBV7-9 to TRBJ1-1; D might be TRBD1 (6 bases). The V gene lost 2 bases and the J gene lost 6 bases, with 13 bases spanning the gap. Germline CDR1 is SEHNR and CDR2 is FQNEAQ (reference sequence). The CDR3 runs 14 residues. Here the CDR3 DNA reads TGTGCCAGCAGCTTATCCGCAGGGGTCGCTGAAGCTTTCTTT. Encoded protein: CASSLSAGVAEAFF.

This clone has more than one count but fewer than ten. CDR3 nucleotide sequence: TGTGCCAGCAGCTTGGGGGGGACCAACTATGGCTACACCTTC. This codes for CASSLGGTNYGYTF. This chain joins TRBV11-2 and TRBJ1-2; maybe TRBD1 (5 bases). The germline CDR1 and CDR2 sequences are SGHAT and FQNNGV. The CDR3 spans 14 residues. The V and J ends lost 3 bases and 2 bases respectively, with 10 bases between them.

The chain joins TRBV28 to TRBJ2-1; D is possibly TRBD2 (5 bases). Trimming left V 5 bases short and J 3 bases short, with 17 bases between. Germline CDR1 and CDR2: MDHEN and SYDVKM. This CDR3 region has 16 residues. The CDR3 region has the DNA TGTGCCAGCAGTCCACCCCGGGAAGGAATCTACAATGAGCAGTTCTTC. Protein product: CASSPPREGIYNEQFF.

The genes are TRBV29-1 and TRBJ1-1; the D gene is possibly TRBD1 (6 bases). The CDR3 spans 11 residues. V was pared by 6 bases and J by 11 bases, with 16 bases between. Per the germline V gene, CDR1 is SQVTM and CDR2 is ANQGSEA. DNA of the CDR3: TGCAGCGTCAGGACAGAACTGATCGCTTTCTTT. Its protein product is CSVRTELIAFF.

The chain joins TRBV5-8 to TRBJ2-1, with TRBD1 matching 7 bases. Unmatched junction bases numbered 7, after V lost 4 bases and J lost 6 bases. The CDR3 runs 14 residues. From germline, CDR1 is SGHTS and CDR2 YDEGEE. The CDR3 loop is CASSPGQVGNEQFF. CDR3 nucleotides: TGTGCCAGCAGCCCCGGACAGGTCGGCAATGAGCAGTTCTTC.

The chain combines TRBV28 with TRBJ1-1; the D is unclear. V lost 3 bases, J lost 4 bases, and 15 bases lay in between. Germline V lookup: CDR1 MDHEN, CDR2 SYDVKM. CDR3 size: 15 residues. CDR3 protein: CASSLGVSARTEAFF. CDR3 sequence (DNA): TGTGCCAGCAGTTTGGGTGTATCAGCGCGCACTGAAGCTTTCTTT.

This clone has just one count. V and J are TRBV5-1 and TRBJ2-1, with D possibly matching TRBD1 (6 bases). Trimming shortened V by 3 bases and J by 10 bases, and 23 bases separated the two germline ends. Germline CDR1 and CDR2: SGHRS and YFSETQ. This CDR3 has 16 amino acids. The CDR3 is CASSSNRARVPSEQFF. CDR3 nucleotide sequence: TGCGCCAGCAGCTCTAACAGGGCCCGAGTTCCCAGCGAGCAGTTCTTC.

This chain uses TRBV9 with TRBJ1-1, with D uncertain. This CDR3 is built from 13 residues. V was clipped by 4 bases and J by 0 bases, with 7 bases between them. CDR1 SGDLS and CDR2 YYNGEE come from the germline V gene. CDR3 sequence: CASSPGVNTEAFF. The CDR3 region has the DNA TGTGCCAGCAGCCCGGGAGTGAACACTGAAGCTTTCTTT.

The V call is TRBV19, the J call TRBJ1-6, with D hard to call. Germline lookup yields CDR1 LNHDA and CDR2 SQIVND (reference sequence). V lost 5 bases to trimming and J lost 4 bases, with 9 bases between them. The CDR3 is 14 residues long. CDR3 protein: CASSLQRYNSPLHF. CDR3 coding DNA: TGTGCCAGTAGTCTTCAGCGATATAATTCACCCCTCCACTTT.

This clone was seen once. The CDR3 region has the DNA TGTGCCAGCAGGGGCGGGACAGGGAAATCTGGGGCCAACGTCCTGACTTTC. Amino acids: CASRGGTGKSGANVLTF. This chain connects TRBV27 to TRBJ2-6, with TRBD1 matching 9 bases. Looked up from germline, CDR1 is MNHEY and CDR2 is SMNVEV (reference sequence). The CDR3 contains 17 residues. V shed 6 bases, J shed 1 base, and the junction held 7 bases outside the gene matches.

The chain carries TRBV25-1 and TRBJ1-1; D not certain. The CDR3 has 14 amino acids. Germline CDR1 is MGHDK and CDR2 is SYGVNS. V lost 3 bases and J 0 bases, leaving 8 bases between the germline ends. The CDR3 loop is CASSDLQMNTEAFF. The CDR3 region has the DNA TGTGCCAGCAGTGATCTACAGATGAACACTGAAGCTTTCTTT.

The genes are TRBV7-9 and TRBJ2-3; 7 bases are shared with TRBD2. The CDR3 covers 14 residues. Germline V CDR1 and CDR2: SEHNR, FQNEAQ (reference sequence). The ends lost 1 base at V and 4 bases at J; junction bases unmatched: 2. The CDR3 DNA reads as TGTGCCAGCAGCTTAGGGGGGGGTGCAGATACGCAGTATTTT. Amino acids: CASSLGGGADTQYF. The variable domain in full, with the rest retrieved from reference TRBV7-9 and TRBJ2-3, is DTGVSQNPRHKITKRGQNVTFRCDPISEHNRLYWYRQTLGQGPEFLTYFQNEAQLEKSRLLSDRFSAERPKGSFSTLEIQRTEQGDSAMYLCASSLGGGADTQYFGPGTRLTVL.

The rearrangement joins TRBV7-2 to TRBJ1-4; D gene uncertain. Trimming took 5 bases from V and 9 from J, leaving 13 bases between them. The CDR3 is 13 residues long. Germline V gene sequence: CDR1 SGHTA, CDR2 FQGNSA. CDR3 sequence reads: CASSQTPGKKLFF. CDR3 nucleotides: TGTGCCAGCAGCCAAACACCCGGGAAAAAACTGTTTTTT.

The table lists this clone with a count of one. The chain's CDR3 is CASSQARGTGELFF. The CDR3 DNA reads as TGCGCCAGCAGCCAGGCCCGCGGGACCGGGGAGCTGTTTTTT. This chain joins TRBV4-3 and TRBJ2-2; D perhaps matches TRBD2 (5 bases). Germline-derived CDR1 and CDR2 are LGHNA and YSLEER. V lost 3 bases and J lost 5, with 10 bases in between. CDR3 length equals 14 residues.